A selection of T cell receptor beta chains follows, all from one sample in a study of T cell responses to AZD1222 COVID-19 vaccine. Libraries were prepared by immunoSEQ multiplex PCR; TCRdb keeps only in-frame clonotypes and omits some of them. Of fewer than 95,000 clones in the sample, 91% are singletons; the top ten hold 8%. The source material was peripheral blood, sampled 28 days after the second AZD1222 dose. All receptors derive from an adult who received the AZD1222 COVID-19 vaccine. The CDR3 runs from the conserved cysteine through the conserved F or W. Each record gives: D gene, J gene, V gene, clone size, CDR3 DNA, CDR3 protein. The D gene is left open where the match is weak. Clone size is not always given. Where it is, it says once, few, many or a class for expanded clones.

>TRBD1|TRBJ2-7|TRBV5-4|.
TGTGCCAGCAGCTTGGGTGCTGGACAGGGCCCCTACGAGCAGTACTTC
CASSLGAGQGPYEQYF
>TRBD1|TRBJ1-5|TRBV29-1|.
TGCAGCGTAGGGACAGGGAACAGCAATCAGCCCCAGCATTTT
CSVGTGNSNQPQHF
>.|TRBJ2-3|TRBV25-1|.
TGTGCCAGCAGTACCCGACAGACAGATACGCAGTATTTT
CASSTRQTDTQYF
>TRBD2|TRBJ2-7|TRBV28|.
TGTGCCAGCAGTTCAGGACTAGCGCTCGAGCAGTACTTC
CASSSGLALEQYF
>TRBD1|TRBJ1-5|TRBV29-1|.
TGCAGCGCCACAACAGGGGACAATCAGCCCCAGCATTTT
CSATTGDNQPQHF
>TRBD1|TRBJ1-3|TRBV7-2|.
TGTGCCAGCAGCTTAGGAGGGGGCGCTGGAAACACCATATATTTT
CASSLGGGAGNTIYF
>.|TRBJ2-5|TRBV5-1|.
TGCGCCAGCAGCTTGGTTTCAGAAGAGACCCAGTACTTC
CASSLVSEETQYF
>.|TRBJ1-5|TRBV6-4|few
TGTGCCAGCAGTGACAAGGACACGGGCAATCAGCCCCAGCATTTT
CASSDKDTGNQPQHF
>.|TRBJ1-2|TRBV12-3/TRBV12-4|.
TGTGCCAGCAGTTTCTCAGTCTATGGCTACACCTTC
CASSFSVYGYTF
>TRBD2|TRBJ2-3|TRBV25-1|.
TGTGCCAGCAGCCGTAGCGGGGGGAGCACAGATACGCAGTATTTT
CASSRSGGSTDTQYF
>TRBD2|TRBJ2-7|TRBV27|.
TGTGCCAGCAGTTTCCGGACTAGCGGGATGCCATACGAGCAGTACTTC
CASSFRTSGMPYEQYF
>TRBD1|TRBJ2-2|TRBV3-1/TRBV3-2|.
TGTGCCAGCAGCCAATGGGACAGGGCTCTGGTCGGGGAGCTGTTTTTT
CASSQWDRALVGELFF
>.|TRBJ2-7|TRBV28|.
TGTGCCAGCATCCGGGACTTCTCCTACGAGCAGTACTTC
CASIRDFSYEQYF
>.|TRBJ1-5|TRBV19|once
TGTGCCAGTAGTATCAGGGTTGACCAGCCCCAGCATTTT
CASSIRVDQPQHF
>.|TRBJ1-4|TRBV6-5|.
TGTGCCAGCAGGCAAGGGCAGGGGAGACGGGAAAAACTGTTTTTT
CASRQGQGRREKLFF
>.|TRBJ1-2|TRBV19|.
TGTGCCAGTAGTATGACGGCGGAGAACTATGGCTACACCTTC
CASSMTAENYGYTF
>.|TRBJ2-2|TRBV12-3/TRBV12-4|.
TGTGCCAGCGAGGACAGTGGCACCGGGGAGCTGTTTTTT
CASEDSGTGELFF
>.|TRBJ2-1|TRBV30|.
TGTGCCTGGAGGGGGTTCAATGAGCAGTTCTTC
CAWRGFNEQFF
>.|TRBJ1-1|TRBV10-3|.
TGTGCCACCCGGGGGGATAACACTGAAGCTTTCTTT
CATRGDNTEAFF
>.|TRBJ1-6|TRBV28|.
TGTGCCAGCAGTTTGCAGTCATATAATTCACCCCTCCACTTT
CASSLQSYNSPLHF
>.|TRBJ2-1|TRBV28|.
TGTGCCAGCAGTCTCCTAGTAGGAGGATACAATGAGCAGTTCTTC
CASSLLVGGYNEQFF
>.|TRBJ1-5|TRBV27|.
TGTGCCAGCAGTTTGTCTACCAGGAGCAATCAGCCCCAGCATTTT
CASSLSTRSNQPQHF
>.|TRBJ1-4|TRBV6-6|.
TGTGCCAGCAGTCTTAATAGAGGGGCTCGGGGGAATGAAAAACTGTTTTTT
CASSLNRGARGNEKLFF
>.|TRBJ2-7|TRBV7-8|.
TGTGCCAGCAGCAGACAGAAAAGCTCCTACGAGCAGTACTTC
CASSRQKSSYEQYF
>TRBD1|TRBJ2-1|TRBV7-9|.
TGTGCCAGCAGCTTAACAGGGGGCCTTTGGAATGAGCAGTTCTTC
CASSLTGGLWNEQFF
>TRBD2|TRBJ2-1|TRBV28|.
TGTGCCAGCAGTTCTAGCGGTCCGCGGGTCAATGAGCAGTTCTTC
CASSSSGPRVNEQFF
>.|TRBJ1-3|TRBV28|once
TGTGCCAGCAGTTTCAGGGCTGGAAACACCATATATTTT
CASSFRAGNTIYF
>TRBD1|TRBJ1-5|TRBV19|.
TGTGCCAGTAGAGTAACAGGGGGAGGCAATCAGCCCCAGCATTTT
CASRVTGGGNQPQHF
>.|TRBJ2-3|TRBV19|.
TGTGCCAGTAGTATAGGGGGGATCCCAGGAGATACGCAGTATTTT
CASSIGGIPGDTQYF
>TRBD2|TRBJ2-2|TRBV27|.
TGTGCCAGCAGTTTATCTACAGCGGGAGCAACCGGGGAGCTGTTTTTT
CASSLSTAGATGELFF
>TRBD2|TRBJ2-2|TRBV7-3|.
TGTGCCAGCGTACCCGCACTAGCGGTAAGCGCGAACACCGGGGAGCTGTTTTTT
CASVPALAVSANTGELFF
>TRBD2|TRBJ2-1|TRBV7-8|once
TGTGCCAGCAGCTTATTGTCGGCGGGAGCGAAGCAGTTCTTC
CASSLLSAGAKQFF
>TRBD1|TRBJ1-6|TRBV9|.
TGTGCCAGCAGTGGGGACAGGGTGATCGGGTCACCCCTCCACTTT
CASSGDRVIGSPLHF
>.|TRBJ2-1|TRBV5-1|.
TGCGCCAGCAGCTTAGAGCGCTCCTACAATGAGCAGTTCTTC
CASSLERSYNEQFF
>.|TRBJ2-3|TRBV1|.
TGCACCAGCAGCCGCCTGAACCCCGCGGGAGAGGGCACAGATACGCAGTATTTT
CTSSRLNPAGEGTDTQYF
>.|TRBJ2-7|TRBV15|.
TGTGCCACCAGCAGAGTTGGGGGATCCTACGAGCAGTACTTC
CATSRVGGSYEQYF
>TRBD1|TRBJ2-2|TRBV5-1|once
TGCGCCAGCAGCTCAGGGACAGACACCGGGGAGCTGTTTTTT
CASSSGTDTGELFF
>.|TRBJ1-1|TRBV27|.
TGTGCCAGCTTAGGGGCATCGAACACTGAAGCTTTCTTT
CASLGASNTEAFF
>.|TRBJ2-7|TRBV11-2|once
TGTGCCAGCAGCTTAGCGGCAGGGCTCTACGAGCAGTACTTC
CASSLAAGLYEQYF
>.|TRBJ1-2|TRBV12-3/TRBV12-4|.
TGTGCCAGCAGGGGATTCTATGGCTACACCTTC
CASRGFYGYTF
>.|TRBJ1-1|TRBV29-1|.
TGCAGCGTGAAACTCTCGGGCACTGAAGCTTTCTTT
CSVKLSGTEAFF